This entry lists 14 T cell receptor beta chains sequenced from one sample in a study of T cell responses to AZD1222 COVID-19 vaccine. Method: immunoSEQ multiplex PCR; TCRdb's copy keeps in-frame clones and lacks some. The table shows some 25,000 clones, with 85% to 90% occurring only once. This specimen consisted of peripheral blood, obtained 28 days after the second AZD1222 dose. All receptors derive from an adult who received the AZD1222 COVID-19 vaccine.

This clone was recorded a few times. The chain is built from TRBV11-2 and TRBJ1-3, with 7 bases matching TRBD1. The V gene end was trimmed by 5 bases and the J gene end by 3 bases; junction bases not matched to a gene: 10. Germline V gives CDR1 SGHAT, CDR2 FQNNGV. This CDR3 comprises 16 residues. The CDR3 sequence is CASSRDRVEFGNTIYF. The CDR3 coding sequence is TGTGCCAGCAGCCGAGACAGGGTAGAGTTTGGAAACACCATATATTTT.

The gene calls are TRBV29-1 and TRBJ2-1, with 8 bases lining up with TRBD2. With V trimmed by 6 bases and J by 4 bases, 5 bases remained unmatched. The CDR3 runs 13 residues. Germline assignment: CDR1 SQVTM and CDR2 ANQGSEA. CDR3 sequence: CSVGAGGYNEQFF. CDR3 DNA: TGCAGCGTGGGGGCGGGAGGATACAATGAGCAGTTCTTC.

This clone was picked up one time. The CDR3 sequence is CASSSPGQGSSETQYF. The CDR3 coding sequence is TGTGCCAGCAGTTCCCCCGGACAGGGGTCCTCAGAGACCCAGTACTTC. V gene TRBV5-8 combines with J gene TRBJ2-5, with TRBD1 matching over 9 bases. Per germline, CDR1 SGHTS and CDR2 YDEGEE. V lost 5 bases and J lost 4; bases outside the gene matches: 12. The CDR3 loop spans 16 amino acids.

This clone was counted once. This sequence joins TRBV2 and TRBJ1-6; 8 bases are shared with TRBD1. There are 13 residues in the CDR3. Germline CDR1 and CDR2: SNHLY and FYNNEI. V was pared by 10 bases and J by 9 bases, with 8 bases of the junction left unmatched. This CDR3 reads CATGDRLGSPLHF. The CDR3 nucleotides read TGTGCCACCGGGGACAGGCTAGGTTCACCCCTCCACTTT. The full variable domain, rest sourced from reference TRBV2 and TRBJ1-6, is EPEVTQTPSHQVTQMGQEVILRCVPISNHLYFYWYRQILGQKVEFLVSFYNNEISEKSEIFDDQFSVERPDGSNFTLKIRSTKLEDSAMYFCATGDRLGSPLHFGNGTRLTVT.

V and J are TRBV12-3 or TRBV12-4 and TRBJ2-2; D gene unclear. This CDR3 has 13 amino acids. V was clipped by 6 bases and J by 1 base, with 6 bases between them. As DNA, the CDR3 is TGTGCCAGCAGACACAGGAACACCGGGGAGCTGTTTTTT. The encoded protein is CASRHRNTGELFF.

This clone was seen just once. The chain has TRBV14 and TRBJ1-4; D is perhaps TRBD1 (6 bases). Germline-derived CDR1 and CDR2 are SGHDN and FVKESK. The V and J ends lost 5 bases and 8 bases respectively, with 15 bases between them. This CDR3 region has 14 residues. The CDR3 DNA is TGTGCCAGCAGCTTAAATACAGGGCAAGAAAAACTGTTTTTT. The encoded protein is CASSLNTGQEKLFF.

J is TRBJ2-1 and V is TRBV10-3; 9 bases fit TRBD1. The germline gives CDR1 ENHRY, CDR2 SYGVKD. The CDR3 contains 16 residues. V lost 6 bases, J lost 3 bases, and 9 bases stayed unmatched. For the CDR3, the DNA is TGTGCCATCAGGCCGTCCGGGACAGGGAGCTACAATGAGCAGTTCTTC. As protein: CAIRPSGTGSYNEQFF.

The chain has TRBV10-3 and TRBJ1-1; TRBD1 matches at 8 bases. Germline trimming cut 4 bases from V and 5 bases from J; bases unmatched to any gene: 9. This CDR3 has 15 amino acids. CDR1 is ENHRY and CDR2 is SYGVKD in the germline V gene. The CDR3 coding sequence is TGTGCCATCAGTGGGAACCTACAGGGGGAAACTGAAGCTTTCTTT. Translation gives CAISGNLQGETEAFF.

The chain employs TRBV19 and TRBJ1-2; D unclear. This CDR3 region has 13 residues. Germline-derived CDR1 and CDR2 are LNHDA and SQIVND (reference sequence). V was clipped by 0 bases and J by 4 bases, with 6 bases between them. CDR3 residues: CASSIDTVYGYTF. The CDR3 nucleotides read TGTGCCAGTAGTATAGATACGGTCTATGGCTACACCTTC.

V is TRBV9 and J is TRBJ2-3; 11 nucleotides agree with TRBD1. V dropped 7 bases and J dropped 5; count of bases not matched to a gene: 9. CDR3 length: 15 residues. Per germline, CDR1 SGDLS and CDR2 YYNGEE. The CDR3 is CASGRTGGDGDTQYF. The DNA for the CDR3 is TGTGCCAGCGGAAGGACAGGGGGCGATGGAGATACGCAGTATTTT. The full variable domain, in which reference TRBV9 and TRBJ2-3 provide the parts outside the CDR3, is DSGVTQTPKHLITATGQRVTLRCSPRSGDLSVYWYQQSLDQGLQFLIQYYNGEERAKGNILERFSAQQFPDLHSELNLSSLELGDSALYFCASGRTGGDGDTQYFGPGTRLTVL.

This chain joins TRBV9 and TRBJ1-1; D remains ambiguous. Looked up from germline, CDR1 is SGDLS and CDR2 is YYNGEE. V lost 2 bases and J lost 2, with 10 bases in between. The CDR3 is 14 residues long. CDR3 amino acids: CASSVSRYNTEAFF. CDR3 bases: TGTGCCAGCAGCGTCTCCCGATACAACACTGAAGCTTTCTTT.

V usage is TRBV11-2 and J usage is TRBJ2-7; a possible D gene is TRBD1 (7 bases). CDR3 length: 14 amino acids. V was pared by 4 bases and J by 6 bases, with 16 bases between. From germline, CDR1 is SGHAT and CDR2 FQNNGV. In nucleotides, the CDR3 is TGTGCCAGCAGCTCTTCAAGGAGGGGGCTCGAGCAGTACTTC. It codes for CASSSSRRGLEQYF.

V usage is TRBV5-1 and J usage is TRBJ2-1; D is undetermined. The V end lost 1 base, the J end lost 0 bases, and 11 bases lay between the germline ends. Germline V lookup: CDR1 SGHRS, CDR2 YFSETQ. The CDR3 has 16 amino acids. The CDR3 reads CASSLIPVGSYNEQFF. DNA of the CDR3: TGCGCCAGCAGCTTGATACCTGTAGGCTCCTACAATGAGCAGTTCTTC. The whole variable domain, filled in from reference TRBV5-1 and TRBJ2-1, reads KAGVTQTPRYLIKTRGQQVTLSCSPISGHRSVSWYQQTPGQGLQFLFEYFSETQRNKGNFPGRFSGRQFSNSRSEMNVSTLELGDSALYLCASSLIPVGSYNEQFFGPGTRLTVL.

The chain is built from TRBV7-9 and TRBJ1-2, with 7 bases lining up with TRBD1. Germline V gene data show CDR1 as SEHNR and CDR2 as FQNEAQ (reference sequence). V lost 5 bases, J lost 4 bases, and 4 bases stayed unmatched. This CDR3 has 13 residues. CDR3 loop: CASSVGTVYGYTF. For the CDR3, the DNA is TGTGCCAGCAGCGTAGGGACAGTCTATGGCTACACCTTC.